This T cell receptor beta chain was identified in a study of PD-1 blockade in classical Hodgkin lymphoma. The V end was cut by 9 bases, the J end by 1 base, with 10 bases between. The CDR3 has 13 residues. Germline V gene data show CDR1 as MNHEY and CDR2 as SMNVEV (reference sequence). With no exception, relapse followed autologous stem cell transplantation in all patients, and brentuximab vedotin exposure varied. Concerning this clone: Antigen specificity is unknown.

Generated by immunoSEQ multiplex PCR, the TCRdb table keeps only in-frame clones and is missing some. The sample lists some 13,000 clones, about 88% seen once, with around a third in the top ten. Study-level findings and limits: Baseline diversity was lower in partial responders and progressors than complete responders.

The sample in question was peripheral blood mononuclear cells (PBMCs), obtained at baseline. The sequence derives from a human donor with classical Hodgkin lymphoma. V is TRBV27 and J is TRBJ1-3; TRBD1 might be the D (6 bases). In nucleotides, the CDR3 is TGTGCCAGTGTGGACAGTTCTGGAAACACCATATATTTT. Protein sequence: CASVDSSGNTIYF.